Presented here are 8 T cell receptor beta chains from one specimen sequenced in a study of T cell repertoires in aging, cancer and after chemotherapy. The template was genomic DNA from peripheral blood, not RNA. Multiplex touch-down PCR with TRB-A/B primers amplified rearranged V-D-J TRB sequences. From the multiplex PCR reads, TCRdb called clonotypes with MiXCR, one entry per CDR3 protein. The sample carries roughly 12,000 distinct CDR3 sequences, about 24% recorded once. Sequenced: blood. These receptor sequences come from a human donor in good health.

This sequence joins TRBV2 and TRBJ2-5; 8 nucleotides align to TRBD1. The CDR3 is 14 amino acids. Germline assignment: CDR1 SNHLY and CDR2 FYNNEI. V lost 4 bases and J lost 4; bases outside the gene matches: 5. The DNA for the CDR3 is TGTGCCAGCAGTGCGAGGACAGGGATAGAGACCCAGTACTTC. This sequence encodes CASSARTGIETQYF.

This clonotype rates as medium-sized. This chain connects TRBV20-1 to TRBJ2-1, with D perhaps TRBD1 or TRBD2 (5 bases each). The CDR3 consists of 15 residues. Deletions cut 4 bases from V and 1 base from J, with 14 bases between. The germline V gene has CDR1 DFQATT and CDR2 SNEGSKA (reference sequence). CDR3: CSATSGDRSYNEQFF. As DNA, the CDR3 is TGCAGTGCTACCAGTGGGGACCGGTCCTACAATGAGCAGTTCTTC.

V is TRBV28 and J is TRBJ1-1, with a tentative D call TRBD1 (6 bases). The germline V and J ends were trimmed by 7 bases and 4 bases, with 13 bases remaining between them. Germline V gene lookup returns CDR1 MDHEN and CDR2 SYDVKM. The CDR3 extends over 13 amino acids. The DNA for the CDR3 is TGTGCCAGCACCCAGACAGGAGGCACTGAAGCTTTCTTT. This encodes CASTQTGGTEAFF.

The rearrangement links TRBV6-2 or TRBV6-3 to TRBJ2-3; the D is unclear. The V gene's germline CDR1 is MNHEY and CDR2 SVGEGT. V shed 6 bases and J shed 5 bases, with 9 bases lying between them. The CDR3 covers 12 residues. The DNA for the CDR3 is TGTGCCAGCAGCATGAGAAGAGATACGCAGTATTTT. This gives the protein CASSMRRDTQYF.

The chain's CDR3 is CASSQDTPSGANVLTF. CDR3 coding DNA: TGTGCCAGCAGCCAAGATACCCCCTCTGGGGCCAACGTCCTGACTTTC. V and J are TRBV4-2 and TRBJ2-6; D ambiguous. CDR1 and CDR2 from the germline V gene are LGHNA and YNFKEQ. The CDR3 length is 16 residues. V dropped 0 bases and J dropped 0 bases, with 6 bases sitting between them.

The chain links TRBV11-1 to TRBJ2-5; D is unresolved. CDR3 length equals 14 residues. Germline lookup yields CDR1 SGHAT and CDR2 FQDESV (reference sequence). V lost 5 bases and J lost 2, with 12 bases in between. Written as DNA, the CDR3 is TGTGCCAGCAGCAATCTAGGGCTTCAAGAGACCCAGTACTTC. Its protein is CASSNLGLQETQYF.

The chain recombines TRBV7-9 with TRBJ2-3; D may be TRBD1 or TRBD2 (6 bases each). The J call may be faulty, since TRBJ2-5 better matches the DNA end. Germline V gene lookup returns CDR1 SEHNR and CDR2 FQNEAQ (reference sequence). This CDR3 is built from 14 residues. The CDR3 DNA follows: TGTGCCAGCAGCTTGGGGGGCCACGAAGAGACCCAGTACTTC. The encoded protein is CASSLGGHEETQYF.

The CDR3 region is CSASSSGDSYNEQFF. In nucleotides, the CDR3 is TGCAGTGCTAGTAGTAGCGGGGACTCCTACAATGAGCAGTTCTTC. V is TRBV20-1 and J is TRBJ2-1, with 8 positions matching TRBD2. The germline V gene encodes CDR1 DFQATT and CDR2 SNEGSKA (reference sequence). The length of the CDR3 is 15 residues. Trimming took 3 bases from V and 0 from J; bases not matched to a gene: 4.